The source of this T cell receptor beta chain is a study of T cell changes during pregnancy in multiple sclerosis. Profiling relied on immunoSEQ multiplex PCR, and the TCRdb table lists in-frame clones only, not all of them. Of tens of thousands of clones listed, around 92% are singletons. The CDR3 runs 17 residues. The sequence came from a female donor with multiple sclerosis, enrolled in a pregnancy study. The sample taken for sequencing was peripheral blood. The V gene is TRBV21-1, the J gene TRBJ1-5. TRBV21-1 is designated a pseudogene. Here the CDR3 DNA reads TGTGCCAGCAGCAAAGTGTCGAGGTCTCGGGGCAATCAGCCCCAGCATTTT. This encodes CASSKVSRSRGNQPQHF.